This is a list of T cell receptor beta chains from one sample in a study of CD8 T cells in ankylosing spondylitis. A single record per CDR3 protein comes from TCRdb applying MiXCR to the 5' RACE reads. This sample has a few hundred thousand distinct CDR3 sequences, with around 20% found just once. The sample was blood, either unsorted or a sorted T cell fraction (not recorded which). The origin of the receptors is a male donor with ankylosing spondylitis. The conserved cysteine and the conserved F or W are not part of the CDR3 here. The order of the fields is V gene, J gene, D gene, CDR3 protein. The D gene is left open where the match is weak.

V: TRBV3-1; J: TRBJ2-1; D: -; CDR3: ASSHPPFGHSEQF
V: TRBV5-1; J: TRBJ2-2; D: -; CDR3: ASSLGGAGELF
V: TRBV6-2/TRBV6-3; J: TRBJ2-1; D: TRBD1; CDR3: ASSPGQGQYNEQF
V: TRBV12-3/TRBV12-4; J: TRBJ1-2; D: -; CDR3: ASSPRVTWNYGYT
V: TRBV12-3/TRBV12-4; J: TRBJ2-5; D: TRBD2; CDR3: ASSIAGYQETQY
V: TRBV28; J: TRBJ2-7; D: -; CDR3: ASTREGISYEQY
V: TRBV27; J: TRBJ2-3; D: TRBD1; CDR3: ASTLRGRGTDTQY
V: TRBV11-2; J: TRBJ2-7; D: TRBD2; CDR3: ASSLDREGLVYYEQY
V: TRBV15; J: TRBJ2-1; D: TRBD2; CDR3: ATSTLRLAGSGQF
V: TRBV29-1; J: TRBJ2-3; D: -; CDR3: SVELRYTDTQY
V: TRBV6-2/TRBV6-3; J: TRBJ1-5; D: -; CDR3: ASRQVRNQPQH
V: TRBV24-1; J: TRBJ2-1; D: -; CDR3: ATSDLSVGYEQF
V: TRBV5-1; J: TRBJ2-7; D: -; CDR3: ASNLNGALYEQY
V: TRBV5-1; J: TRBJ2-5; D: -; CDR3: ASSIGTQETQY
V: TRBV5-1; J: TRBJ2-2; D: -; CDR3: ASSSIDTGELF
V: TRBV5-1; J: TRBJ2-1; D: -; CDR3: ASSQSLVGSIDNEQF
V: TRBV11-3; J: TRBJ1-1; D: -; CDR3: ASSPRYSTHEAF
V: TRBV7-2; J: TRBJ2-2; D: -; CDR3: ASSLQGTTTGELF
V: TRBV27; J: TRBJ2-1; D: TRBD2; CDR3: ASSLSRGGSSTDEQF
V: TRBV5-1; J: TRBJ2-3; D: -; CDR3: ASSLPGPTDTQY
V: TRBV6-2/TRBV6-3; J: TRBJ1-5; D: TRBD1; CDR3: ASSTWTGGNQPQH
V: TRBV2; J: TRBJ2-2; D: -; CDR3: ASRVGVLTNTGELF
V: TRBV7-9; J: TRBJ2-1; D: TRBD1; CDR3: ASSPTGAVVGEQF
V: TRBV20-1; J: TRBJ2-1; D: TRBD2; CDR3: SASFSGGFYNEQF
V: TRBV25-1; J: TRBJ1-2; D: -; CDR3: ASVDGLGGAIAGYT
V: TRBV29-1; J: TRBJ1-1; D: TRBD1; CDR3: SVGDRPLNTEAF
V: TRBV11-2; J: TRBJ2-1; D: -; CDR3: ASSFTTSSSYNEQF
V: TRBV12-3/TRBV12-4; J: TRBJ1-5; D: TRBD1; CDR3: ASSTAGTGDYQPQH
V: TRBV12-3/TRBV12-4; J: TRBJ1-5; D: -; CDR3: ATRWGSGNQPQH
V: TRBV28; J: TRBJ2-1; D: TRBD2; CDR3: ASSTVAGGNDEQF
V: TRBV7-9; J: TRBJ2-2; D: TRBD2; CDR3: ASSSRLAANTGELF
V: TRBV7-3; J: TRBJ2-2; D: -; CDR3: ASSLSYTMNTGELF
V: TRBV20-1; J: TRBJ1-1; D: -; CDR3: SARSGTEAF
V: TRBV5-6; J: TRBJ2-3; D: TRBD2; CDR3: ASSPGLANPTSTDTQY
V: TRBV19; J: TRBJ2-3; D: TRBD2; CDR3: ASSRLAGALTDTQY
V: TRBV12-3/TRBV12-4; J: TRBJ1-6; D: -; CDR3: ASSFDSQNSPLH
V: TRBV20-1; J: TRBJ2-7; D: TRBD2; CDR3: SAESGSSYEQY
V: TRBV27; J: TRBJ2-2; D: TRBD2; CDR3: ASRPTSGTWGELF
V: TRBV3-1; J: TRBJ1-6; D: -; CDR3: ASSQAGSPLH
V: TRBV11-3; J: TRBJ2-2; D: -; CDR3: ASTFGQANTGELF
V: TRBV2; J: TRBJ2-2; D: -; CDR3: ASSWTDPNTGELF
V: TRBV7-2; J: TRBJ2-7; D: -; CDR3: ASSSLGRAYEQY
V: TRBV7-9; J: TRBJ1-1; D: -; CDR3: ASSSPGGAMNTEAF
V: TRBV29-1; J: TRBJ2-2; D: TRBD2; CDR3: SVLDPTSGPKPGELF
V: TRBV2; J: TRBJ2-5; D: TRBD2; CDR3: ASILAGGNLQETQY
V: TRBV27; J: TRBJ1-4; D: -; CDR3: ASSLTGRWEKLF
V: TRBV9; J: TRBJ2-1; D: -; CDR3: ASSVGTGPYNEQF